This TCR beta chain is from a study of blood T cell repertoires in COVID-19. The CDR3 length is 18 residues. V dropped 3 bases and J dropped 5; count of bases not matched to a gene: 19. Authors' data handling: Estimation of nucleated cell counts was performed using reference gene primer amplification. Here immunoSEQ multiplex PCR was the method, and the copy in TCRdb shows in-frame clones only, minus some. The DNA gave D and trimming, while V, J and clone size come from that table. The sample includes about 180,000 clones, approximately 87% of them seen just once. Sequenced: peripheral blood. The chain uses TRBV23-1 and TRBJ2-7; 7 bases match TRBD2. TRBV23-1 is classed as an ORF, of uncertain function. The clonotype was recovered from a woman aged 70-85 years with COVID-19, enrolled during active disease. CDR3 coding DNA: TGCGCCAGCAGTCACTCCCGAGCGGAGCGGACGGGGAGGGACGAGCAGTACTTC. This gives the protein CASSHSRAERTGRDEQYF.